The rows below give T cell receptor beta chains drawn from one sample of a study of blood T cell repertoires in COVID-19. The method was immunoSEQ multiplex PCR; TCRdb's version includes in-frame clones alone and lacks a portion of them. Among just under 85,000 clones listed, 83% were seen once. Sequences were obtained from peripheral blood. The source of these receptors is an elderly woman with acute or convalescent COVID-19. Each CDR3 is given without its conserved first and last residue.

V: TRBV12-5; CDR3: ASGLLGATDTQY
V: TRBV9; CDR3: ASSVGITSASTGELF
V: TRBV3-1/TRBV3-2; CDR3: ASSLRRGGENYEQY
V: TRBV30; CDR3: AWVRDRGKQY
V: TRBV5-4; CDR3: ASSLDTHSPLH
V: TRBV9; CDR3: ASSVTGREGTQY
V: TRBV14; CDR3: ASRGGLAGGRNEQF
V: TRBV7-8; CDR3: ASSLGGRGETQY
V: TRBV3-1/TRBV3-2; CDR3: ASSHLQETQY
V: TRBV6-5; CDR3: ASSSGQGTSPLH
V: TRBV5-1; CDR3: ASSLGGGYNEQF
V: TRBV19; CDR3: ASSLSGAGTNEKLF
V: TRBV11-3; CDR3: ASSALLAGGPYEQY
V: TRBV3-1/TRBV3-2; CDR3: ASSQGGRPNYGYT
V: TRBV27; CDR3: ASSSPAGGGGYT
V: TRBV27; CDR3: ASSSSLLAGGSNEQF
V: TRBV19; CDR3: ASRQFGTEAF
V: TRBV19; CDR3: ASSIRRGYQPQH
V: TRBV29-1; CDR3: SASGQGGETQY
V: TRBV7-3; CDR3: ASSSGQGETQY
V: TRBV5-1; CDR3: ASSPTGGLTQY
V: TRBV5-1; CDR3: ASSVDVDGGKLF
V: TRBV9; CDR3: ASSGEGRADTQY
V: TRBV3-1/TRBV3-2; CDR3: ASRGFGYNSPLH
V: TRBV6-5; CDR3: ASRQISSYNSPLH
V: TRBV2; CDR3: ASRDKTGATEAF
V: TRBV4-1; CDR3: ASSHPGLTSYNEQF
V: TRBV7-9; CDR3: ASSLRAGGTTDTQY
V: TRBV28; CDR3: ASSSPPLSAAEF
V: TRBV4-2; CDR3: ASSRTGTDENIQY
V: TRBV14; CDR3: ASSQNRGLEKLF
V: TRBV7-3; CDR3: ASSSTGVTEAF
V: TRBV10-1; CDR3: ASTTYRKNGLDTQY
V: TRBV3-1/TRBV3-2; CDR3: ASSQDWGGTSTDTQY
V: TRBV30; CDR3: AWSPQGINEKLF
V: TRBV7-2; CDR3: ASRGGGPGAQY
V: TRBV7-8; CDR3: ASSLETSGHEQY
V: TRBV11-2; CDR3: ASSLRGYLSTDTQY
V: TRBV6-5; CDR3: ASGDTGDIEKLF
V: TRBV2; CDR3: ASTGTGDSPLH
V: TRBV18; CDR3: ASSPPWSGISYNEQF
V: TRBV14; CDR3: ASSPRTGVNYGYT